This T cell receptor (beta chain) was observed in a study of T cells after yellow fever vaccination. About this clonotype itself: Its antigen is not identified.

Generation of TCR cDNA used 5'RACE template switching (which added a universal primer site and UMIs). TCRdb re-derived calls from the 5' RACE reads in MiXCR, one entry per CDR3 protein. This repertoire shows more than 250,000 distinct CDR3 sequences, around 6.8% found once; its top ten account for roughly 19%. Findings and limits, study-wide: Although the secondary response was weaker, it peaked faster, at day 5 versus 15. CD4 and CD8 compartments shared a small share of clonotypes, likely from convergent recombination. Booster samples showed a return of most primary-vaccination clones (roughly 96% CD4, 88% CD8).

Germline values: CDR1 KGHDR, CDR2 SFDVKD. The V gene lost 4 bases and the J gene lost 0 bases, with 6 bases spanning the gap. This CDR3 contains 14 residues. The receptor comes from a young man who received the YFV17D yellow fever vaccine. The chain recombines TRBV24-1 with TRBJ1-5; D ambiguous. The sample in question was PBMCs, obtained 35 to 50 days after the first yellow fever vaccination. The CDR3, as DNA: TGTGCCACCAGTGAACCATATAGCAATCAGCCCCAGCATTTT. Translating gives CATSEPYSNQPQHF.